What follows is one T cell receptor beta chain and its context. The antigen remains unidentified. Trimming left V 5 bases short and J 9 bases short, with 9 bases between. The CDR3 length is 12 residues. Germline V gene sequence: CDR1 SGDLS, CDR2 YYNGEE. The data stem from a study of CD8 T cells in ankylosing spondylitis. Library preparation for TCR beta used quantitative 5'-RACE with molecular barcodes. TCRdb re-called the 5' RACE reads through MiXCR, storing one row per CDR3 protein. The sample comprises about 160,000 distinct CDR3 sequences, around 42% of which are singletons, and around 15% rests with the top ten. The study's findings and limits: Disease-linked clones had a CD8+ phenotype and relatively low frequency in peripheral blood. Characteristic, it appeared, of ankylosing spondylitis blood was a TCR beta motif of roughly 8 highly homologous variants.

The V gene is TRBV9, the J gene TRBJ1-6, with a tentative D call TRBD1 (6 bases). The clonotype was recovered from a male donor with ankylosing spondylitis. The source material was synovial fluid, either unsorted or a sorted T cell fraction (not recorded which). As DNA, the CDR3 is TGTGCCAGCAGTGTGACAGGTTCACCCCTCCACTTT. Translated, it gives CASSVTGSPLHF.